Below, one T cell receptor beta chain is given with its context. This entry is derived from a study of T-cell memory formation after mild COVID-19. In TCRdb, the 5' RACE reads were re-called with MiXCR into one record per CDR3 protein. The top ten clones hold about 12% of a sample with 400,000 to 550,000 distinct CDR3 sequences, roughly 25% of them seen once. The germline gives CDR1 SGDLS, CDR2 YYNGEE. The CDR3 is 16 residues long. V lost 4 bases, J lost 3 bases, and 7 bases stayed unmatched. The V gene is TRBV9, the J gene TRBJ2-3, with TRBD2 matching over 11 bases. The clonotype originates from an adult woman who had mild COVID-19 (a few samples of this study predate the infection). Cell type and time point are not known. Specimen: PBMCs or a T cell subset sorted from them (not recorded which). Written as DNA, the CDR3 is TGTGCCAGCAGCCTTAGCGGGGGGGCCTTAACAGATACGCAGTATTTT. This sequence encodes CASSLSGGALTDTQYF.